This T cell receptor beta chain comes out of a study of cytomegalovirus exposure and HLA in healthy donors. Study-level information: Assignment to the Caucasian-associated ancestry cluster applied to more than 75% of the roughly 420 genotyped donors.

CDR1 is MGHRA, CDR2 YSYEKL, per germline. The CDR3 loop spans 18 amino acids. With V trimmed by 0 bases and J by 2 bases, 12 bases remained unmatched. Study observations and caveats: Sequencing depth roughly uniform across donors was assumed in presence/absence analyses. For most TCR beta V segments, an earlier analysis put the productive rate at about 87% or about 30% of the time.

As to this clone: Its antigen is unidentified.

It was with 60 Vbeta and 13 Jbeta primers that the PCR ran. The protocol was immunoSEQ multiplex PCR, while the TCRdb copy is restricted to in-frame clones and leaves out a portion. The table includes tens of thousands of clones, around 82% detected once. This chain uses TRBV4-1 with TRBJ1-1; TRBD1 matches 7 bases. The sequenced sample was PBMCs. The source is a woman aged 18-29 years in good health and CMV-seropositive. DNA of the CDR3: TGCGCCAGCAGCCAAGATCGGCGAGGCGAGGGGGCAAACACTGAAGCTTTCTTT. It translates to CASSQDRRGEGANTEAFF.